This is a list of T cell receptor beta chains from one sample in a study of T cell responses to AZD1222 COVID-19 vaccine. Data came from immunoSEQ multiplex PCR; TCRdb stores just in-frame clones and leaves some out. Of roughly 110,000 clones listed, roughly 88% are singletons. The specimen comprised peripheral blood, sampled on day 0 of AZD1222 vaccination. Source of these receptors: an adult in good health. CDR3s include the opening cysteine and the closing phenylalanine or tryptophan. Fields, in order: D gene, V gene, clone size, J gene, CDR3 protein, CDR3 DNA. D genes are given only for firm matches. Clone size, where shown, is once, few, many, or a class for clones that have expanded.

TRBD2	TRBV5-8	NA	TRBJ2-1	CASSLWTSGGSYNEQFF	TGTGCCAGCAGCCTTTGGACTAGCGGGGGCTCCTACAATGAGCAGTTCTTC
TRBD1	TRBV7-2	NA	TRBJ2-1	CASSQRDRVPDEQFF	TGTGCCAGCAGCCAACGGGACAGAGTTCCCGATGAGCAGTTCTTC
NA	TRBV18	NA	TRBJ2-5	CASSPPGTAGTQYF	TGTGCCAGCTCACCACCGGGGACGGCGGGGACCCAGTACTTC
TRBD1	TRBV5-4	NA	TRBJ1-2	CASSLLDRGLQGYTF	TGTGCCAGCAGCCTTCTCGACAGGGGCCTACAGGGCTACACCTTC
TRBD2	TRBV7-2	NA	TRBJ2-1	CASSLLAGSYNEQFF	TGTGCCAGCAGCTTACTAGCGGGGAGCTACAATGAGCAGTTCTTC
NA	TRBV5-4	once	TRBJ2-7	CASSLDDYEQYF	TGTGCCAGCAGCTTGGATGACTACGAGCAGTACTTC
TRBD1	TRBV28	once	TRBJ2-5	CASSSPTGGQETQYF	TGTGCCAGCAGTTCGCCGACAGGGGGCCAAGAGACCCAGTACTTC
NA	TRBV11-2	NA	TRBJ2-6	CASSSEGTAGETGANVLTF	TGTGCCAGCAGCTCAGAAGGAACGGCAGGGGAGACTGGGGCCAACGTCCTGACTTTC
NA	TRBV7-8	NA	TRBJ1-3	CASSLAGGNTIYF	TGTGCCAGCAGCTTAGCTGGGGGAAACACCATATATTTT
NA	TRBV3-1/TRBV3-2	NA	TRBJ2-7	CASSPSPRSVSYEQYF	TGTGCCAGCAGCCCCTCGCCCCGGAGCGTTTCTTACGAGCAGTACTTC
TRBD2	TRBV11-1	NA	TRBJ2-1	CASSLGGRATEQFF	TGTGCCAGCAGCTTAGGAGGGAGGGCCACTGAGCAGTTCTTC
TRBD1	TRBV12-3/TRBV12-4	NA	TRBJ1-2	CASSQTGVGGYTF	TGTGCCAGCAGCCAGACAGGGGTGGGTGGCTACACCTTC
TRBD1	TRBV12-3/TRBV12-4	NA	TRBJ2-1	CASSLTGAGEQFF	TGTGCCAGCAGTTTAACAGGGGCTGGTGAGCAGTTCTTC
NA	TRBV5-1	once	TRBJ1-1	CASSGSQGNTEAFF	TGCGCCAGCAGTGGGAGTCAGGGGAACACTGAAGCTTTCTTT
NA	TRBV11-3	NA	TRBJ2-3	CASSRRTGRDTDTQYF	TGTGCCAGCAGCCGACGGACAGGGAGGGACACAGATACGCAGTATTTT
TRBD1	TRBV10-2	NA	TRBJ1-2	CASQTGVRDGYTF	TGCGCCAGCCAAACAGGGGTGAGGGATGGCTACACCTTC
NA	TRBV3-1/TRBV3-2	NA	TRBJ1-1	CASRRSGEAFF	TGTGCCAGCAGACGATCAGGTGAAGCTTTCTTT
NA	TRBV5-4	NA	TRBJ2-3	CASSLLIRGAGDTQYF	TGTGCCAGCAGCTTATTGATCCGCGGGGCGGGCGATACGCAGTATTTT
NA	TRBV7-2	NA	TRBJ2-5	CASSLGGRPQETQYF	TGTGCCAGCAGCTTAGGGGGACGGCCCCAAGAGACCCAGTACTTC
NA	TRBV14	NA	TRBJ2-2	CASSQFGGITGELFF	TGTGCCAGCAGCCAGTTCGGGGGCATCACCGGGGAGCTGTTTTTT
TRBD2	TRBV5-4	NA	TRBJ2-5	CASSLVGRGETQYF	TGTGCCAGCAGCTTGGTTGGGCGGGGGGAGACCCAGTACTTC
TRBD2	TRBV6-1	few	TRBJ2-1	CASSANPGLAASNEQFF	TGTGCCAGCAGTGCTAATCCGGGACTAGCGGCTTCGAATGAGCAGTTCTTC
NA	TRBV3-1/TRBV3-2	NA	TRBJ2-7	CASSQDGQTSYEQYF	TGTGCCAGCAGCCAAGATGGGCAGACTTCCTACGAGCAGTACTTC
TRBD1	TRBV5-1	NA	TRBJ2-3	CASRAQGQGTDTQYF	TGCGCCAGCAGGGCCCAGGGACAGGGCACAGATACGCAGTATTTT
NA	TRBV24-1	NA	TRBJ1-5	CATSEGTPNQPQHF	TGTGCCACCAGTGAAGGGACACCGAATCAGCCCCAGCATTTT
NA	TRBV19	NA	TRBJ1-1	CASSLRTGRTEAFF	TGTGCCAGTAGTCTCCGGACGGGGAGGACTGAAGCTTTCTTT
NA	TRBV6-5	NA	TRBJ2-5	CASSPETNRGTQYF	TGTGCCAGCAGTCCAGAGACAAATCGGGGGACCCAGTACTTC
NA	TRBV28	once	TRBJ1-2	CASSTVEWGAYGYTF	TGTGCCAGCAGTACCGTCGAATGGGGCGCCTATGGCTACACCTTC
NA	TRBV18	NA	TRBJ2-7	CASSPLESYEQYF	TGTGCCAGCTCACCTTTGGAATCCTACGAGCAGTACTTC
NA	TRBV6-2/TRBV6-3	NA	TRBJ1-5	CASSYSGSGNQPQHF	TGTGCCAGCAGTTACTCCGGTAGTGGGAATCAGCCCCAGCATTTT
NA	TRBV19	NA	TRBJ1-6	CASTPETGSSYNSPLHF	TGTGCCAGTACTCCGGAGACGGGGAGCTCCTATAATTCACCCCTCCACTTT